These 20 T cell receptor beta chains share one sample of origin, sequenced in a study of shared clonotypes between healthy human individuals. Generated by immunoSEQ multiplex PCR, the TCRdb table keeps only in-frame clones and is missing some. The sample lists a few million clones; more than 85% were seen once. Material: naive CD4+ T cells from PBMCs. Subset here: CD45RA+ positively selected. The source of these receptors is a man aged 18 to 30 in good health. Some clones in this sample may be carry-over from other donors' samples.

Only one count was recorded for this clone. V gene TRBV9 combines with J gene TRBJ2-7, with 9 bases matching TRBD1. Losses at the gene ends were 4 bases for V and 2 bases for J; bases not matched to a gene: 10. CDR3 length: 16 amino acids. Germline CDR1 SGDLS, CDR2 YYNGEE. The CDR3 DNA reads TGTGCCAGCAGCCTAAAACAGGGGGCGAAGCCCTACGAGCAGTACTTC. Translation gives CASSLKQGAKPYEQYF.

The CDR3 DNA is TGTGCCAGCAGCTTGAAGAAGGGGTGGGGCTACACCTTC. Protein: CASSLKKGWGYTF. This chain uses TRBV11-2 with TRBJ1-2; D perhaps matches TRBD1 (5 bases). Germline lookup yields CDR1 SGHAT and CDR2 FQNNGV. V lost 3 bases and J 8 bases, leaving 13 bases between the germline ends. This CDR3 is 13 amino acids long.

The chain links TRBV6-1 to TRBJ2-7, with D possibly being TRBD2 (5 bases). Trimming cost V 0 bases and J 3 bases, with 15 bases left between them. There are 16 residues in the CDR3. CDR1 and CDR2 from the germline V gene are MNHNS and SASEGT. Written as DNA, the CDR3 is TGTGCCAGCAGTGAAGCGCTCGTAGCTGGAGGCTACGAGCAGTACTTC. Protein sequence: CASSEALVAGGYEQYF.

The genes are TRBV2 and TRBJ2-7; 10 bases are a match to TRBD2. Germline CDR1 SNHLY, CDR2 FYNNEI. V lost 8 bases, J lost 3 bases, and 7 bases stayed unmatched. There are 14 residues in the CDR3. CDR3 in amino acids: CASDGLAVDYEQYF. CDR3 nucleotide sequence: TGTGCCAGCGATGGACTAGCGGTTGACTACGAGCAGTACTTC.

V and J are TRBV28 and TRBJ2-5; 9 nucleotides align to TRBD1. Trimming at V came to 10 bases and at J to 1 base, leaving 7 bases not matched to a gene. There are 14 residues in the CDR3. CDR1 is MDHEN, CDR2 SYDVKM, per germline. The CDR3 loop is CATHSTGGQETQYF. CDR3 in DNA: TGTGCCACCCACTCGACAGGGGGCCAAGAGACCCAGTACTTC.

This rearrangement joins TRBV6-5 to TRBJ1-4; 7 nucleotides agree with TRBD1. Unmatched junction bases numbered 8, after V lost 5 bases and J lost 8 bases. The CDR3 length is 14 residues. From germline, CDR1 is MNHEY and CDR2 SVGAGI. The CDR3 loop is CASSPDRDREKLFF. CDR3 in DNA: TGTGCCAGCAGTCCCGACAGGGATCGGGAAAAACTGTTTTTT.

The rearrangement links TRBV5-6 to TRBJ2-1; D tentatively reads TRBD1 or TRBD2 (5 bases each). The CDR3 covers 17 residues. V was cut by 3 bases and J by 6 bases, with 22 bases left in between. The germline V gene encodes CDR1 SGHDT and CDR2 YYEEEE. DNA for the CDR3: TGTGCCAGCAGCTCCGGGACCTTCCGGGAAGGGATCAATGAGCAGTTCTTC. It translates to CASSSGTFREGINEQFF. The full variable domain, completed using reference TRBV5-6 and TRBJ2-1, is DAGVTQSPTHLIKTRGQQVTLRCSPKSGHDTVSWYQQALGQGPQFIFQYYEEEERQRGNFPDRFSGHQFPNYSSELNVNALLLGDSALYLCASSSGTFREGINEQFFGPGTRLTVL.

The rearrangement uses TRBV7-2 and TRBJ1-5; TRBD1 aligns across 10 bases. Germline V gene data show CDR1 as SGHTA and CDR2 as FQGNSA. Trimming removed 5 bases from V and 1 base from J; junction bases left unmatched: 2. CDR3 length: 15 residues. CDR3 in amino acids: CASSDRGRSNQPQHF. The CDR3 DNA reads TGTGCCAGCAGCGACAGGGGGCGAAGCAATCAGCCCCAGCATTTT.

The chain uses TRBV5-1 and TRBJ1-4, with 10 bases fitting TRBD1. With V trimmed by 0 bases and J by 8 bases, 7 bases remained unmatched. Looked up from germline, CDR1 is SGHRS and CDR2 is YFSETQ. This CDR3 spans 16 amino acids. This chain's CDR3 is CASSLEPGQGPEKLFF. The DNA for the CDR3 is TGCGCCAGCAGCTTGGAGCCGGGACAGGGGCCCGAAAAACTGTTTTTT.

The CDR3 region is CASRVGVGTNSYNEQFF. The CDR3 DNA is TGCGCCAGCCGGGTCGGGGTGGGGACTAACTCCTACAATGAGCAGTTCTTC. V usage is TRBV5-1 and J usage is TRBJ2-1; TRBD2 matches 7 bases. Germline CDR1 and CDR2: SGHRS and YFSETQ. Trimming cost V 7 bases and J 0 bases; bases outside gene matches: 13. CDR3 size: 17 residues.

The V and J genes are TRBV29-1 and TRBJ1-3; 7 nucleotides agree with TRBD1. Looked up from germline, CDR1 is SQVTM and CDR2 is ANQGSEA. This CDR3 contains 14 residues. The V segment lost 4 bases and the J segment 2 bases; nucleotides outside the gene matches: 5. CDR3 residues: CSVVTQGAGNTIYF. In nucleotides, the CDR3 is TGCAGCGTTGTGACCCAGGGGGCTGGAAACACCATATATTTT.

The rearrangement joins TRBV5-1 to TRBJ1-2, with 9 bases matching TRBD1. The CDR3 is 16 amino acids. The germline gives CDR1 SGHRS, CDR2 YFSETQ. J lost 8 bases, V lost 3 bases, and 14 bases had no gene match. The CDR3 is CASSSGQGVVSWGYTF. The CDR3 nucleotides read TGCGCCAGCAGCTCGGGACAGGGCGTTGTAAGTTGGGGCTACACCTTC.

Only a few counts were recorded for this clone. The chain uses TRBV7-3 and TRBJ2-2; the D gene is possibly TRBD2 (5 bases). The CDR3 is 16 residues long. The V end was cut by 4 bases, the J end by 3 bases, with 15 bases between. Germline V lookup: CDR1 SGHTA, CDR2 FQGTGA. CDR3: CASSSTGGLYTGELFF. The CDR3 DNA reads TGTGCCAGCAGCTCAACCGGCGGGTTATACACCGGGGAGCTGTTTTTT.

This clone was found once. This rearrangement joins TRBV14 to TRBJ2-1; 7 positions agree with TRBD1. Germline V gives CDR1 SGHDN, CDR2 FVKESK. The V segment lost 6 bases and the J segment 5 bases; nucleotides outside the gene matches: 16. The CDR3 is 17 amino acids. CDR3 in DNA: TGTGCCAGCAGGCCTTCATGGGACAGAAGGTACCACAATGAGCAGTTCTTC. Translation: CASRPSWDRRYHNEQFF.

This chain connects TRBV10-2 to TRBJ1-2, with 9 bases that match TRBD1. V lost 2 bases and J lost 4; bases outside the gene matches: 5. The germline CDR1 and CDR2 sequences are WSHSY and SAAADI. There are 15 residues in the CDR3. CDR3 region: CASSETTGGGYGYTF. CDR3 nucleotide sequence: TGCGCCAGCAGTGAGACGACAGGGGGGGGCTATGGCTACACCTTC.

The table lists this clone with a count of one. This CDR3 is also generated by other DNA sequences in the sample. The chain carries TRBV18 and TRBJ1-1; 9 bases are a match to TRBD1. CDR3 length equals 14 residues. Germline V lookup: CDR1 KGHSH, CDR2 LQKENI. With V trimmed by 3 bases and J by 5 bases, 4 bases remained unmatched. CDR3 in amino acids: CASSPTGGDTEAFF. The CDR3 DNA is TGTGCCAGCTCACCTACAGGGGGCGATACTGAAGCTTTCTTT.

The chain couples TRBV10-1 to TRBJ2-3; TRBD1 matches 7 bases. This CDR3 has 13 amino acids. Trimming took 7 bases from V and 6 from J; bases not matched to a gene: 7. Germline CDR1 WNHNN, CDR2 SYGVQD (reference sequence). CDR3 in amino acids: CASKDRATDTQYF. The DNA of the CDR3 is TGCGCCAGCAAAGACAGGGCGACGGATACGCAGTATTTT.

V usage is TRBV19 and J usage is TRBJ1-4; D is unclear. CDR3 length equals 13 residues. The germline V gene encodes CDR1 LNHDA and CDR2 SQIVND (reference sequence). V was shortened by 6 bases and J by 3 bases, with 8 bases between the two germline ends. CDR3 bases: TGTGCCAGTAGGCGCGCAGCTAATGAAAAACTGTTTTTT. This sequence encodes CASRRAANEKLFF.

The rearrangement uses TRBV7-9 and TRBJ2-3, with a weak D call TRBD1 (6 bases). CDR1 and CDR2 from the germline V gene are SEHNR and FQNEAQ (reference sequence). The CDR3 sequence is 17 residues long. V lost 6 bases and J 1 base, leaving 20 bases between the germline ends. CDR3 in DNA: TGTGCCAGCAGTTATCGGGCCGCAGGGGAACGCACAGATACGCAGTATTTT. Translation gives CASSYRAAGERTDTQYF. Supplemented by reference TRBV7-9 and TRBJ2-3, the full variable domain reads DTGVSQNPRHKITKRGQNVTFRCDPISEHNRLYWYRQTLGQGPEFLTYFQNEAQLEKSRLLSDRFSAERPKGSFSTLEIQRTEQGDSAMYLCASSYRAAGERTDTQYFGPGTRLTVL.

The chain combines TRBV7-2 with TRBJ2-1; D might be TRBD2 (6 bases). V was shortened by 5 bases and J by 0 bases, with 17 bases between the two germline ends. Germline V gene lookup returns CDR1 SGHTA and CDR2 FQGNSA. The CDR3 loop spans 17 amino acids. The DNA for the CDR3 is TGTGCCAGCAGCCCCGCGGGGCCTACGAGCTCCTACAATGAGCAGTTCTTC. It specifies CASSPAGPTSSYNEQFF. The variable domain in full, completed from reference TRBV7-2 and TRBJ2-1, reads GAGVSQSPSNKVTEKGKDVELRCDPISGHTALYWYRQSLGQGLEFLIYFQGNSAPDKSGLPSDRFSAERTGGSVSTLTIQRTQQEDSAVYLCASSPAGPTSSYNEQFFGPGTRLTVL.